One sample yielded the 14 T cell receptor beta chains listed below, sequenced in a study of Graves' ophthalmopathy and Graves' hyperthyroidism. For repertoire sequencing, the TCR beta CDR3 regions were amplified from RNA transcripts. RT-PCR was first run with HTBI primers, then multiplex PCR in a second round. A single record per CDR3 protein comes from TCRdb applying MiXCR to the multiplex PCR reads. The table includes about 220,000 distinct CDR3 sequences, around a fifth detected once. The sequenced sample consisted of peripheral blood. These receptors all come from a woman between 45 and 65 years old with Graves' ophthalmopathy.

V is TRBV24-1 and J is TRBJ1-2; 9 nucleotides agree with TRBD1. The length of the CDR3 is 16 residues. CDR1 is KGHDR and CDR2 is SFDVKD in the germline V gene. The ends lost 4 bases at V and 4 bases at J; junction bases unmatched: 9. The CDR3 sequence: CATSDPGTGPVYGYTF. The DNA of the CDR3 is TGTGCCACCAGTGACCCCGGGACAGGGCCAGTCTATGGCTACACCTTC.

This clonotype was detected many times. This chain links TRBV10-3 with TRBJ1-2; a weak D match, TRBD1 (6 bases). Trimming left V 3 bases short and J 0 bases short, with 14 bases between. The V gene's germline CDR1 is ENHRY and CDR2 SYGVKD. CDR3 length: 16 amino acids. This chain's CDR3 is CAISETRQAPNYGYTF. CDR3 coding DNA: TGTGCCATCAGTGAAACGAGACAGGCTCCTAACTATGGCTACACCTTC.

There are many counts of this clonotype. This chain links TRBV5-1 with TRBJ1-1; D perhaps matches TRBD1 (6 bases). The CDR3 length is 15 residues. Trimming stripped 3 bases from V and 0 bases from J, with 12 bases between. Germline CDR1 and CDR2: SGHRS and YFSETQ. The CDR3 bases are TGCGCCAGCAGCTCTAGACAGGCGGTGAACACTGAAGCTTTCTTT. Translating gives CASSSRQAVNTEAFF.

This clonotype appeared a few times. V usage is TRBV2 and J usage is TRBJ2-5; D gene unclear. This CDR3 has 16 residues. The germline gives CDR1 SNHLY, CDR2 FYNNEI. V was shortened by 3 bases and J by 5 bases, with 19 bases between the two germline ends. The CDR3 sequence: CASSDYTDTNRETQYF. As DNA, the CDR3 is TGTGCCAGCAGTGATTACACCGATACAAATCGGGAGACCCAGTACTTC.

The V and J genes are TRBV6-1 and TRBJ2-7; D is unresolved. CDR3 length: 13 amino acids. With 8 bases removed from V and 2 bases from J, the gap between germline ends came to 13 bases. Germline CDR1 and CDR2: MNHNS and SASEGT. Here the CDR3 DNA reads TGTGCCAGCGGGGTGGGGAAAACCTACGAGCAGTACTTC. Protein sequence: CASGVGKTYEQYF.

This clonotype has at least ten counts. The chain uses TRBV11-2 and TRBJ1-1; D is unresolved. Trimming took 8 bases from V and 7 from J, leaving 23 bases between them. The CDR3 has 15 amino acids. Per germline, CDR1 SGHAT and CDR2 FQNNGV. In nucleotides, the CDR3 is TGTGCCAGCCGTACTAAGGGCACCACACGTAGTGAAGCTTTCTTT. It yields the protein CASRTKGTTRSEAFF.

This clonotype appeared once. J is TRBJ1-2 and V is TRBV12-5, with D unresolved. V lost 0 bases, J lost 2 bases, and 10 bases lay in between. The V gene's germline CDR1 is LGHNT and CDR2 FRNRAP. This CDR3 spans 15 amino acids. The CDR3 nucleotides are TGTGCTAGTGGTTTGGTATTATCGGAGAACTATGGCTACACCTTC. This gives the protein CASGLVLSENYGYTF.

CDR3 DNA: TGTGCCAGCAGTCGACAGGGGGCGCGTACTGAAGCTTTCTTT. Protein: CASSRQGARTEAFF. The V and J genes are TRBV2 and TRBJ1-1, with TRBD1 matching 10 bases. CDR1 and CDR2 from the germline V gene are SNHLY and FYNNEI. Trimming at V came to 5 bases and at J to 5 bases, leaving 5 bases not matched to a gene. The CDR3 has 14 residues. Complete variable domain (other parts from reference TRBV2 and TRBJ1-1): EPEVTQTPSHQVTQMGQEVILRCVPISNHLYFYWYRQILGQKVEFLVSFYNNEISEKSEIFDDQFSVERPDGSNFTLKIRSTKLEDSAMYFCASSRQGARTEAFFGQGTRLTVV.

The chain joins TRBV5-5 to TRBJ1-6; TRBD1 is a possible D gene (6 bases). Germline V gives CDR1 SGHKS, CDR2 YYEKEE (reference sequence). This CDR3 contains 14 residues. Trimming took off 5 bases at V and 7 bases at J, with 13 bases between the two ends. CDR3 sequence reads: CASRYRDNNSPLHF. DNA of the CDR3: TGTGCCAGCAGGTACCGGGACAACAATTCACCCCTCCACTTT.

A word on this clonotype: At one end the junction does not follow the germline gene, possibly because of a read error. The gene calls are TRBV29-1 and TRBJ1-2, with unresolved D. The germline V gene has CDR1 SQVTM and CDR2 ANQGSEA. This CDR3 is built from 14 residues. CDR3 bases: TGCAGCGTTGGCGTGTGGCCAAGTGGCTATGACTACACCTTC. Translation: CSVGVWPSGYDYTF.

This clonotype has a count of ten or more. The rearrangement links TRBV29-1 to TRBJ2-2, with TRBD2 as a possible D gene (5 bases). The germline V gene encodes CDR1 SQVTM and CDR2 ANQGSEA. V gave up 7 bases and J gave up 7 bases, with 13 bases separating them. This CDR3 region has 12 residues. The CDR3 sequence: CSAGMGNGELFF. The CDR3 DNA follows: TGCAGCGCCGGGATGGGGAACGGGGAGCTGTTTTTT.

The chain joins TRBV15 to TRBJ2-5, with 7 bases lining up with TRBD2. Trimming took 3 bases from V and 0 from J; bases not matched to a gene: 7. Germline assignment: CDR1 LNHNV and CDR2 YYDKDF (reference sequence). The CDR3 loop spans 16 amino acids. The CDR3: CATSRPATSDQETQYF. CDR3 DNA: TGTGCCACCAGCAGGCCCGCTACTAGCGACCAAGAGACCCAGTACTTC.

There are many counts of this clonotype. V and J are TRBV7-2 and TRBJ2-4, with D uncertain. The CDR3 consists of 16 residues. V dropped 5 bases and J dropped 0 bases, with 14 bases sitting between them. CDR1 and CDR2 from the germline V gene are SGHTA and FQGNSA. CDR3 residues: CASSQQAGVAKNIQYF. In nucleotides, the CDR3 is TGTGCCAGCAGCCAGCAGGCAGGAGTAGCCAAAAACATTCAGTACTTC. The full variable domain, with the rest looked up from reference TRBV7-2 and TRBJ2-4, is GAGVSQSPSNKVTEKGKDVELRCDPISGHTALYWYRQSLGQGLEFLIYFQGNSAPDKSGLPSDRFSAERTGGSVSTLTIQRTQQEDSAVYLCASSQQAGVAKNIQYFGAGTRLSVL.

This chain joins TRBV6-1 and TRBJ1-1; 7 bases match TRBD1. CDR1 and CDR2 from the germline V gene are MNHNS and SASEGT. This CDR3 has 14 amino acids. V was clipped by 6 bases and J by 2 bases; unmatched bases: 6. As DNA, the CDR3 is TGTGCCAGCAGAAAACAGGGGATAAACACTGAAGCTTTCTTT. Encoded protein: CASRKQGINTEAFF.